The text below deals with one T cell receptor beta chain. This record comes from a study of shared clonotypes between healthy human individuals. In the study overall: Three CD4 naive, three CD4 memory, two CD8 naive and one CD8 memory plate were used per donor.

Repertoires were generated with immunoSEQ multiplex PCR, while TCRdb's copy carries only in-frame clones and drops some. The sample contains 2 million to 2.5 million clones, under 95% of which appear only once. Germline CDR1 is MDHEN and CDR2 is SYDVKM. V was trimmed by 3 bases and J by 0 bases, leaving 17 bases between them. There are 17 residues in the CDR3. Sequenced: naive CD4+ T cells from PBMCs. Subset denoted: CD45RA+ positively selected. The gene calls are TRBV28 and TRBJ1-1; D ambiguous. This sequence was found in a man aged 18 to 35 in good health. Some clones in this sample may be carry-over from other donors' samples. Written as DNA, the CDR3 is TGTGCCAGCAGTTTTTCCTTCACCCTTTATATGAACACTGAAGCTTTCTTT. Protein: CASSFSFTLYMNTEAFF.